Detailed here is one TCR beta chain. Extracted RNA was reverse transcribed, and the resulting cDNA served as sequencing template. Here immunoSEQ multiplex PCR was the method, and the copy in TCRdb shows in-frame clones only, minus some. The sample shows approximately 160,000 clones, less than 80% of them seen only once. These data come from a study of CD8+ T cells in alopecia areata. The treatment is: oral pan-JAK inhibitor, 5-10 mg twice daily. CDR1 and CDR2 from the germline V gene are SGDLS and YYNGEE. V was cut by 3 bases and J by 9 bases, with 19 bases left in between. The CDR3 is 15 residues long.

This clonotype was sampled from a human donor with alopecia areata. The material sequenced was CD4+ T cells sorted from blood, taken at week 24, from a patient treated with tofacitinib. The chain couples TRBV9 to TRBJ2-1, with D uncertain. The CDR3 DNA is TGTGCCAGCAGCGCTAAGGTCCCCCCCGCCCTTGAGCAGTTCTTC. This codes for CASSAKVPPALEQFF.